This T cell receptor beta chain appears in the sequencing data of a study of T cells after yellow fever vaccination (dated by TCRdb to about 2019). With regard to the full study: The SMART-Seq v4 Ultra Low Input RNA kit was used to prepare libraries from fractions with low cell numbers. To track T-cell clones before and after primary and booster YFV17D yellow fever vaccination, bulk TCR alpha and beta repertoires were sequenced longitudinally. Two healthy male donors, one aged 18 to 29 and one aged 30 to 40 years, made up the cohort. Blood was collected at multiple timepoints before and after primary and secondary immunization, and bulk PBMC replicates and cell subsets were isolated. The full study reports these points: The study included only a couple of donors, which limits how far the findings can be generalized. Most clones expanded after primary vaccination were re-detected after the booster (almost 97% of CD4 and 80% to 90% of CD8), suggesting broad memory maintenance. A small share of clonotypes occurred in both CD4 and CD8 compartments, likely arising from convergent recombination. Because abundant contaminating clonotypes from the bulk population could be contained in FACS-sorted repertoires, computational filtering was required. The secondary T-cell response was found to be weaker but faster than the primary response, with a peak reached on day 5 rather than on day 15.

TCRdb lists the instrument as Illumina NovaSeq 6000. TCR cDNA was synthesized by 5'RACE template switching, which introduced a universal primer site and unique molecular identifiers. Priming of cDNA synthesis was performed from both the TCR alpha and TCR beta constant segments. Libraries were amplified in two PCR steps, with sample barcodes and sequencing adapters added in the second step. Libraries were sequenced on Illumina HiSeq 2500 (2x100 bp) or NovaSeq (2x150 bp). Per the authors' processing: Demultiplexing of reads and collapsing into UMI consensus sequences were performed with MIGEC, and V(D)J alignment was carried out with MiXCR. Vaccine-responding clonotypes were defined with edgeR using replicate PBMC samples, requiring FDR below 0.01 and a log2 fold change above 5 up to day 15. Each bulk clonotype was labeled CD4 or CD8 based on which sequenced repertoire, CD4 or CD8, contained the clonotype at higher abundance. TCRdb ran its own pipeline on the public reads, namely fastp trimming at Q25 and MiXCR clone calling, and kept in-frame beta chains. Records with the same CDR3 protein are collapsed into one entry carrying the most frequent genes and DNA. TCRdb's processing, not the study's, gives the V and J calls here. The sample records about 220,000 distinct CDR3 sequences, approximately 3% of which are singletons. The top ten hold approximately 3% of the sample.

Sample treatment or condition, as interpreted from the label and publication: live attenuated yellow fever vaccine strain. A standard Ficoll-Paque protocol was used to isolate PBMCs from peripheral blood. CD4 and CD8 T-cell fractions were isolated with Dynabeads CD4 and CD8 positive selection kits. TriZol was used to extract RNA from bulk PBMCs, CD4 and CD8 fractions, and dextramer-positive and dextramer-negative fractions. Concerning this clonotype: The antigen this receptor binds is unknown. No per-base quality is available; no much larger clone lies one base away.

V gives up 2 bases and J gives up 4 bases, and the segment between their germline ends measures 12 bases. CDR1 and CDR2, looked up from the germline V gene, are SGHTA and FQGTGA. The CDR3, from cysteine to phenylalanine, totals 15 residues. Here the CDR3 DNA is all that survives: 45 bases in frame from base 1. This TCR was sampled from a man younger than 35 who received the YFV17D yellow fever vaccine. Here the chain combines TRBV7-3 and TRBJ1-5; the D gene is unclear. The sequenced sample was CD4+ T cells sorted from PBMCs, obtained 10 days after the yellow fever booster vaccination. The sequence in DNA is TGTGCCAGCAGCTTACAACTCTGGGGAAATCAGCCCCAGCATTTT. This translates into CASSLQLWGNQPQHF.